This TCR beta chain is drawn from a study of somatic mutations in cytotoxic T cells in rheumatoid arthritis. General observations from the study: The study found CD8+ clonality increased with age in rheumatoid arthritis patients, not healthy controls.

V was clipped by 5 bases and J by 2 bases, with 11 bases between them. The germline gives CDR1 LNHDA, CDR2 SQIVND (reference sequence). CDR3 length equals 14 residues. Sequenced by immunoSEQ multiplex PCR; TCRdb stores in-frame clones only, minus some. Of 15,000 to 20,000 clones in the sample, approximately 77% were seen once. Positive selection using magnetic beads isolated the CD4+ and CD8+ cells (purity was checked by flow cytometry). Remarks on this clone: Its target is unknown.

This TCR was sampled from an adult with rheumatoid arthritis. The chain couples TRBV19 to TRBJ2-3; D perhaps matches TRBD1 (5 bases). The sample consisted of CD8+ T cells sorted from blood. CDR3 protein: CASSLGQNTDTQYF. The CDR3 DNA reads TGTGCCAGTAGTTTAGGACAAAACACAGATACGCAGTATTTT.